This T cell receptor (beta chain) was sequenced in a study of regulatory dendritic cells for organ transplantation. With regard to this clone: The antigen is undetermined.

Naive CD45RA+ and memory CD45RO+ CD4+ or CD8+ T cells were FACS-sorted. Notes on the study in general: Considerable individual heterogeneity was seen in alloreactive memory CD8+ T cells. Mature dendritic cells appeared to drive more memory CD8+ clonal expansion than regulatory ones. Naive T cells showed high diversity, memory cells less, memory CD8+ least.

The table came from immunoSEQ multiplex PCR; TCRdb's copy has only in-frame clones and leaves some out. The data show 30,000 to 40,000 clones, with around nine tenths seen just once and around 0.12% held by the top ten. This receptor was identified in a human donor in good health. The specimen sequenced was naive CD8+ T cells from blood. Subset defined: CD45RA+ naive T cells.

CDR3 in amino acids: CASSPAKRGNTGELFF. Written as DNA, the CDR3 is TGTGCCAGCAGCCCTGCGAAGCGGGGGAACACCGGGGAGCTGTTTTTT. The chain carries TRBV9 and TRBJ2-2; 7 nucleotides agree with TRBD2. This CDR3 region has 16 residues. The V gene end was trimmed by 4 bases and the J gene end by 1 base; junction bases not matched to a gene: 7. Germline loops: CDR1 SGDLS, CDR2 YYNGEE.